Described below is a single TCR beta chain sequence and its context. The data are from a study of blood T cell repertoires in COVID-19. V dropped 5 bases and J dropped 12; count of bases not matched to a gene: 15. Germline CDR1 and CDR2: LGHDT and YNNKEL (reference sequence). The CDR3 sequence is 15 residues long. Libraries were prepared by immunoSEQ multiplex PCR; TCRdb keeps only in-frame clonotypes and omits some of them. The sample has about 130,000 clones, approximately 80% seen once. The gene calls are TRBV3-1 (or the pseudogene TRBV3-2) and TRBJ1-4, with TRBD1 matching over 7 bases. The sample was peripheral blood. The sequence came from a man aged 55 to 70 who had recovered from COVID-19. The CDR3 DNA follows: TGTGCCAGCAGCTTTAGGACAGGACCCGGCGTGGAACTGTTTTTT. Its protein is CASSFRTGPGVELFF.